These 20 T cell receptor beta chains were sequenced from one sample in a study of T-cell reconstitution after alpha-beta-depleted transplantation in children. Library preparation (for TCRbeta) was performed with unique molecular identifiers. TCRdb recomputed calls from the PCR reads with MiXCR, one row per CDR3 protein. The sample includes 900,000 or so distinct CDR3 sequences, about 16% seen only once; the top ten take 5%. The sequencing here drew on PBMCs, mostly from graft donor cells, taken 360 days after TCRalphabeta/CD19-depleted stem cell transplant. Every receptor here comes from a male patient aged 10-17 years who had a stem cell transplant for acute lymphoblastic leukemia, so the T cells may come from the graft donor.

The V call is TRBV4-1, the J call TRBJ1-6; TRBD1 agrees at 7 bases. The CDR3 contains 16 residues. Per the germline V gene, CDR1 is MGHRA and CDR2 is YSYEKL. Trimming cost V 4 bases and J 4 bases; bases outside gene matches: 7. The CDR3 nucleotides are TGCGCCAGCAGCCCCGTTGGGACAGCTTATAATTCACCCCTCCACTTT. It yields the protein CASSPVGTAYNSPLHF.

The rearrangement uses TRBV12-3 or TRBV12-4 and TRBJ2-6; weak D call: TRBD1 (5 bases). The CDR3 loop spans 16 amino acids. V was cut by 4 bases and J by 2 bases, with 12 bases left in between. The CDR3 reads CASSSPSRAGANVLTF. CDR3 in DNA: TGTGCCAGCAGTTCCCCATCCAGGGCTGGGGCCAACGTCCTGACTTTC.

There are a few counts of this clonotype. This chain connects TRBV29-1 to TRBJ2-1; TRBD2 aligns across 11 bases. The CDR3 spans 19 residues. The V gene end was trimmed by 6 bases and the J gene end by 7 bases; junction bases not matched to a gene: 23. Looked up from germline, CDR1 is SQVTM and CDR2 is ANQGSEA. In DNA form, the CDR3 reads TGCAGCGTGACCCCCGGGACTAGCGGTTATCGGGGTTTAGGAAATGAGCAGTTCTTC. This gives the protein CSVTPGTSGYRGLGNEQFF.

This clonotype was seen only a few times. J is TRBJ2-5 and V is TRBV5-6; the D is unclear. The CDR3 runs to 14 residues. Trimming removed 8 bases at V and 1 base at J, with 15 bases between. The V gene's germline CDR1 is SGHDT and CDR2 YYEEEE. The CDR3 nucleotides read TGTGCCAGTCTTACTGAGCAGCGCCAAGAGACCCAGTACTTC. This codes for CASLTEQRQETQYF. Full variable domain (remainder filled in from reference TRBV5-6 and TRBJ2-5): DAGVTQSPTHLIKTRGQQVTLRCSPKSGHDTVSWYQQALGQGPQFIFQYYEEEERQRGNFPDRFSGHQFPNYSSELNVNALLLGDSALYLCASLTEQRQETQYFGPGTRLLVL.

The chain carries TRBV7-9 and TRBJ1-2, with D perhaps TRBD1 (6 bases). The CDR3 loop spans 17 amino acids. Per germline, CDR1 SEHNR and CDR2 FQNEAQ (reference sequence). V lost 1 base and J lost 2, with 17 bases in between. The CDR3, as DNA: TGTGCCAGCAGCTTAGTCCCCATGACAGGTGGCAACTATGGCTACACCTTC. Its protein product is CASSLVPMTGGNYGYTF.

The rearrangement links TRBV5-1 to TRBJ2-2; tentatively, D is TRBD1 (5 bases). Germline CDR1 SGHRS, CDR2 YFSETQ. V lost 6 bases and J 4 bases, leaving 16 bases between the germline ends. This CDR3 is 15 amino acids long. The CDR3 DNA reads TGCGCCAGCATCCCCCTGCCAGGGTTCACCGGGGAGCTGTTTTTT. It codes for CASIPLPGFTGELFF.

The chain has TRBV11-2 and TRBJ1-2; D not resolved. Germline V gene lookup returns CDR1 SGHAT and CDR2 FQNNGV. This CDR3 comprises 12 residues. The ends were cut back, 3 bases at V and 8 bases at J, with 10 bases in the middle. CDR3 in DNA: TGTGCCAGCAGCTTCTGGGAAATCGGCTACACCTTC. Encoded protein: CASSFWEIGYTF.

In its sample, this clonotype was seen many times. V is TRBV20-1 and J is TRBJ2-7; possibly TRBD1 for D (6 bases). The CDR3 consists of 11 residues. Germline CDR1 DFQATT, CDR2 SNEGSKA (reference sequence). V lost 6 bases, J lost 6 bases, and 12 bases lay in between. CDR3 loop: CSAIQGREQYF. CDR3 nucleotide sequence: TGCAGTGCCATCCAGGGGCGCGAGCAGTACTTC.

This clonotype occurred a few times. This rearrangement joins TRBV7-6 to TRBJ2-1; 15 bases fit TRBD2. The junction had 3 bases not matched to a gene; V was cut back by 5 bases and J by 7 bases. Germline CDR1 and CDR2: SGHVS and FNYEAQ. CDR3 length: 15 amino acids. The CDR3 protein is CASSAGTSGRNEQFF. The CDR3 DNA follows: TGTGCCAGCAGCGCCGGGACTAGCGGGAGGAATGAGCAGTTCTTC.

The chain links TRBV15 to TRBJ2-5, with 9 bases lining up with TRBD1. After removal of 5 bases from V and 4 bases from J, the junction contained 5 bases not matched to a gene. CDR3 length: 14 residues. Germline V gene sequence: CDR1 LNHNV, CDR2 YYDKDF (reference sequence). The DNA for the CDR3 is TGTGCCACCAGCTGGGGGACAGGGACAGAGACCCAGTACTTC. Its protein product is CATSWGTGTETQYF. Looking up the rest from reference TRBV15 and TRBJ2-5 gives the full variable domain: DAMVIQNPRYQVTQFGKPVTLSCSQTLNHNVMYWYQQKSSQAPKLLFHYYDKDFNNEADTPDNFQSRRPNTSFCFLDIRSPGLGDTAMYLCATSWGTGTETQYFGPGTRLLVL.

This clonotype showed up many times. The chain couples TRBV12-3 or TRBV12-4 to TRBJ2-1; 10 nucleotides line up with TRBD2. Germline trimming cut 6 bases from V and 2 bases from J; bases unmatched to any gene: 4. This CDR3 is built from 15 residues. The CDR3 protein is CASSLLAGTYNEQFF. CDR3 DNA sequence: TGTGCCAGCAGCCTACTAGCGGGGACCTACAATGAGCAGTTCTTC.

This clonotype was counted between two and nine times. This chain uses TRBV3-1 with TRBJ1-5; no firm D call. Germline V lookup: CDR1 LGHDT, CDR2 YNNKEL (reference sequence). Trimming removed 3 bases from V and 4 bases from J, with 7 bases in between. The CDR3 consists of 13 residues. In nucleotides, the CDR3 is TGTGCCAGCAGCCATGGAGGTAATCAGCCCCAGCATTTT. The encoded protein is CASSHGGNQPQHF.

In this sample, this clonotype turned up many times. The rearrangement joins TRBV11-2 to TRBJ2-7; D gene ambiguous. Trimming took 4 bases from V and 2 from J, leaving 15 bases between them. The CDR3 covers 15 residues. The germline CDR1 and CDR2 sequences are SGHAT and FQNNGV. CDR3 region: CASSSTGPGTYEQYF. CDR3 nucleotide sequence: TGTGCCAGCAGCTCGACCGGCCCTGGGACCTACGAGCAGTACTTC.

This clonotype was seen many times. The chain carries TRBV5-1 and TRBJ2-7; 10 bases align to TRBD2. The CDR3 has 16 residues. Trimming cost V 4 bases and J 2 bases; bases outside gene matches: 9. Germline CDR1 SGHRS, CDR2 YFSETQ. CDR3 residues: CASSTRTSGVPYEQYF. In DNA form, the CDR3 reads TGCGCCAGCAGCACCCGGACTAGCGGAGTCCCCTACGAGCAGTACTTC.

This clonotype was counted ten times or more. Sequence at one end of the junction differs from germline and may be a read error. The chain couples TRBV12-3 or TRBV12-4 to TRBJ2-1; D gene uncertain. The length of the CDR3 is 14 residues. CDR3 protein: CASSLVQGYNEQFF. Written as DNA, the CDR3 is TGCGCCAGCAGCTTGGTCCAAGGCTACAATGAGCAGTTCTTC.

This clonotype was seen at least ten times. This chain links TRBV10-3 with TRBJ2-3, with D possibly being TRBD2 (6 bases). Trimming cost V 4 bases and J 2 bases, with 10 bases left between them. Germline lookup yields CDR1 ENHRY and CDR2 SYGVKD. This CDR3 comprises 14 residues. The CDR3 spells CAISAGTYTDTQYF. The CDR3 DNA is TGTGCCATCAGTGCCGGGACTTACACAGATACGCAGTATTTT.

The chain uses TRBV7-3 and TRBJ2-5; D call uncertain. Looked up from germline, CDR1 is SGHTA and CDR2 is FQGTGA. This CDR3 region has 17 residues. Trimming left V 2 bases short and J 1 base short, with 17 bases between. CDR3 protein: CASSLSFLVKIQETQYF. The CDR3 coding sequence is TGTGCCAGCAGCTTATCATTTTTGGTAAAGATCCAAGAGACCCAGTACTTC.

To note about this clonotype: A much larger clone differs by one base, so this may be a read error. Since no conserved phenylalanine or tryptophan closes the CDR3, a read error is the likely cause. This chain links TRBV6-1 with TRBJ2-5; 16 bases match TRBD2. Germline CDR1 MNHNS, CDR2 SASEGT. Trimming removed 5 bases from V and 4 bases from J; junction bases left unmatched: 7. The CDR3 has 17 residues. The CDR3 loop is CASSKPGLAGGRETQYS. In DNA form, the CDR3 reads TGTGCCAGCAGTAAACCGGGACTAGCGGGAGGGCGAGAGACCCAGTACTCC.

The genes are TRBV2 and TRBJ1-5, with TRBD1 identical over 10 bases. CDR3 size: 16 residues. Germline values: CDR1 SNHLY, CDR2 FYNNEI. The ends lost 3 bases at V and 6 bases at J; junction bases unmatched: 8. CDR3: CASSDPGQGVIQPQHF. The CDR3 DNA is TGTGCCAGCAGTGATCCCGGACAGGGGGTTATTCAGCCCCAGCATTTT.

The J gene is TRBJ1-1, the V gene TRBV11-2; 11 bases fit TRBD1. CDR3 length: 15 amino acids. Germline trimming cut 4 bases from V and 4 bases from J; bases unmatched to any gene: 5. CDR1 and CDR2 from the germline V gene are SGHAT and FQNNGV. CDR3 region: CASSSWDRGGTEAFF. Here the CDR3 DNA reads TGTGCCAGCAGCTCCTGGGACAGGGGGGGCACTGAAGCTTTCTTT.